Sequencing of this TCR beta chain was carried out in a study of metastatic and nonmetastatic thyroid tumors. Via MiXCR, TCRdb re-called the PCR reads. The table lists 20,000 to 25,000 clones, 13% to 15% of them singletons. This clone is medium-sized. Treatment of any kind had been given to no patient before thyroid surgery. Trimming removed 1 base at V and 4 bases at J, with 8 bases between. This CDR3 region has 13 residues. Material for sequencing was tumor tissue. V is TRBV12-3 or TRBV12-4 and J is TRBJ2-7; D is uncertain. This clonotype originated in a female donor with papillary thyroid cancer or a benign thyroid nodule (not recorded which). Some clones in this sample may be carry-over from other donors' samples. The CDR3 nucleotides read TGTGCCAGCAGTTTAGTTCCGATTTACGAGCAGTACTTC. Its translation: CASSLVPIYEQYF.